One T cell receptor beta chain is described in this entry. The sample is drawn from a study of technical replicates of blood from a few donors. The CDR3 extends over 13 amino acids. V lost 5 bases, J lost 5 bases, and 9 bases lay in between. The V gene's germline CDR1 is MNHNY and CDR2 SVGAGI (reference sequence). The method was immunoSEQ multiplex PCR; TCRdb's version includes in-frame clones alone and lacks a portion of them. This sample has 87,000 or so clones, with roughly 94% found just once. The rearrangement uses TRBV6-6 and TRBJ2-2; D may be TRBD2 (6 bases). Sequencing was carried out using T cells isolated from PBMCs. The clonotype comes from a human donor in good health. CDR3 sequence: CASSGLQTGELFF. As DNA, the CDR3 is TGTGCCAGCAGTGGACTACAAACCGGGGAGCTGTTTTTT.